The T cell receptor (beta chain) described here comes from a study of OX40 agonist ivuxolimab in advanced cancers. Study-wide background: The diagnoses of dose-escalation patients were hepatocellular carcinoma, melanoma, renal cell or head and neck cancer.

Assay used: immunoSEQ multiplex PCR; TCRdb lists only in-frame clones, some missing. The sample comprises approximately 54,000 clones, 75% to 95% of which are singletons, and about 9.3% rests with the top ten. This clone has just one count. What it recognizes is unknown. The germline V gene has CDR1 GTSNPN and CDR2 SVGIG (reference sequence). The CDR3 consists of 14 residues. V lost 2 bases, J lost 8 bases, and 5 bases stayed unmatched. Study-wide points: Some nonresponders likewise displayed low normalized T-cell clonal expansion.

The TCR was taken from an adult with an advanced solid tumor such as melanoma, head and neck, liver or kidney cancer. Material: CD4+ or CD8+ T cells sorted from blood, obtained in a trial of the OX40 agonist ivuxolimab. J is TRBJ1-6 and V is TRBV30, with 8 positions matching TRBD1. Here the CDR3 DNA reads TGTGCCTGGAGTCTGGACAGGGAGGATTCACCCCTCCACTTT. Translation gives CAWSLDREDSPLHF.